This T cell receptor (beta chain) was identified in a study of graft-versus-host responses after intestinal transplantation. In the study overall: Transplant types were multivisceral, liver-intestinal, or isolated intestinal. Among the recipients, all got anti-thymocyte globulin induction and then tacrolimus and steroids for two to four years.

Study-level results: Among recipient marrow samples, GvH clones were found; some appeared first in ileum or blood.

As for this clone: Its antigen is as yet unknown.

Using immunoSEQ multiplex PCR, the repertoire was profiled, and TCRdb retains in-frame clones only, with some absent. The sample lists more than 90,000 clones; roughly nine tenths were seen once. Germline CDR1 and CDR2: MNHNS and SASEGT. The CDR3 runs to 16 residues. The V segment lost 3 bases and the J segment 7 bases; nucleotides outside the gene matches: 11. The material was unstimulated CD4+ T cells sorted from spleen or lymph node cells, obtained before transplant. V is TRBV6-1 and J is TRBJ2-1; 8 positions agree with TRBD2. This TCR derives from a human donor who was the organ donor for an intestinal transplant. CDR3 sequence: CASSDGTGGPRNEQFF. The CDR3 DNA sequence: TGTGCCAGCAGTGACGGGACGGGAGGGCCGAGGAATGAGCAGTTCTTC.